What follows are 23 T cell receptor beta chains derived from one specimen sequenced in a study of Graves' ophthalmopathy and Graves' hyperthyroidism. RNA transcripts were the template, and TCR beta CDR3 regions were amplified from them. HTBI-primed first-round RT-PCR preceded second-round multiplex PCR. TCRdb called the multiplex PCR reads again in MiXCR, with one record for every CDR3 protein. This table has hundreds of thousands of distinct CDR3 sequences, about 24% appearing once. Material: peripheral blood. These receptors originate from a woman aged 18-35 years with stable Graves' hyperthyroidism. Some clones in this sample may be carry-over from other donors' samples.

This clonotype appeared once. This CDR3 is CASRGTGHQPQHF. CDR3 nucleotide sequence: TGTGCCAGCAGGGGGACGGGCCATCAGCCCCAGCATTTT. The chain joins TRBV28 to TRBJ1-5; D is possibly TRBD1 (5 bases). This CDR3 has 13 amino acids. The germline V gene has CDR1 MDHEN and CDR2 SYDVKM. Trimming stripped 6 bases from V and 5 bases from J, with 11 bases between.

This clonotype was seen at least ten times. The V call is TRBV7-2, the J call TRBJ2-7; TRBD2 is a possible D gene (6 bases). The CDR3 extends over 14 amino acids. V was pared by 0 bases and J by 5 bases, with 11 bases between. In germline, CDR1 is SGHTA, CDR2 FQGNSA. This CDR3 is CASSLASLAHEQYF. CDR3 sequence (DNA): TGTGCCAGCAGCTTAGCGAGCCTAGCGCACGAGCAGTACTTC.

This chain links TRBV12-3 or TRBV12-4 with TRBJ2-5; maybe TRBD1 (6 bases). The CDR3 has 14 amino acids. V was pared by 6 bases and J by 3 bases, with 14 bases between. The CDR3 protein is CASRDIQGEETQYF. In DNA form, the CDR3 reads TGTGCCAGCAGAGACATACAGGGCGAAGAGACCCAGTACTTC.

This clonotype was seen at least ten times. V and J are TRBV5-4 and TRBJ2-5; 11 bases agree with TRBD1. From germline, CDR1 is SGHNT and CDR2 YYREEE (reference sequence). There are 15 residues in the CDR3. Trimming cost V 3 bases and J 5 bases; bases outside gene matches: 6. CDR3 region: CASSSDRGRGETQYF. CDR3 DNA: TGTGCCAGCAGCTCGGACAGGGGGCGCGGGGAGACCCAGTACTTC.

This chain uses TRBV3-1 with TRBJ1-1; D is unclear. CDR1 and CDR2 (germline): LGHDT, YNNKEL (reference sequence). This CDR3 spans 13 amino acids. Trimming left V 0 bases short and J 4 bases short, with 6 bases between. The CDR3: CASSQEGFTEAFF. CDR3 bases: TGTGCCAGCAGCCAAGAGGGGTTCACTGAAGCTTTCTTT.

With respect to this clonotype: Because the CDR3 is missing its conserved closing phenylalanine or tryptophan, this is likely a read error. The chain links TRBV12-3 or TRBV12-4 to TRBJ1-5; D ambiguous. The CDR3 contains 11 residues. The chain's CDR3 is CASSLDQPQHY. In DNA, the CDR3 is TGTGCTAGCAGCCTTGATCAGCCCCAGCATTAT.

This chain uses TRBV9 with TRBJ1-1; a weak D match, TRBD1 (6 bases). Germline lookup yields CDR1 SGDLS and CDR2 YYNGEE. The CDR3 covers 13 residues. Trimming stripped 5 bases from V and 10 bases from J, with 18 bases between. The CDR3 sequence is CASRLRGPGSAFF. CDR3 nucleotide sequence: TGTGCCAGCAGGTTGCGGGGGCCTGGCTCAGCTTTCTTT.

The chain couples TRBV29-1 to TRBJ1-1; tentatively, D is TRBD1 (6 bases). This CDR3 is built from 13 residues. Trimming took off 7 bases at V and 2 bases at J, with 14 bases between the two ends. Germline-derived CDR1 and CDR2 are SQVTM and ANQGSEA. CDR3 protein: CSAADRLNTEAFF. The CDR3 DNA sequence: TGCAGCGCCGCCGACAGGTTAAACACTGAAGCTTTCTTT. The complete variable domain, with remaining parts taken from reference TRBV29-1 and TRBJ1-1, reads SAVISQKPSRDICQRGTSLTIQCQVDSQVTMMFWYRQQPGQSLTLIATANQGSEATYESGFVIDKFPISRPNLTFSTLTVSNMSPEDSSIYLCSAADRLNTEAFFGQGTRLTVV.

The V call is TRBV12-3 or TRBV12-4, the J call TRBJ1-5, with 9 bases lining up with TRBD1. Trimming at V came to 5 bases and at J to 0 bases, leaving 5 bases not matched to a gene. This CDR3 has 16 amino acids. CDR3 region: CASSRGTGTSNQPQHF. The CDR3 DNA follows: TGTGCCAGCAGTAGAGGGACAGGGACTAGCAATCAGCCCCAGCATTTT.

This clonotype has a count of ten or more. The V gene is TRBV2, the J gene TRBJ1-2; 7 bases agree with TRBD1. The CDR3 sequence is 15 residues long. Losses at the gene ends were 6 bases for V and 5 bases for J; bases not matched to a gene: 12. CDR1 SNHLY and CDR2 FYNNEI come from the germline V gene. The CDR3 here is CASSDREKRVYGYTF. For the CDR3, the DNA is TGTGCCAGCAGCGACAGGGAGAAGCGCGTTTATGGCTACACCTTC.

This clonotype was observed at least ten times. The V gene is TRBV11-2, the J gene TRBJ1-5; a weak D match, TRBD1 (6 bases). Trimming left V 4 bases short and J 3 bases short, with 10 bases between. The CDR3 runs to 14 residues. Germline-derived CDR1 and CDR2 are SGHAT and FQNNGV. In DNA, the CDR3 is TGTGCCAGCAGCTCCGGACAGTTCAATCAGCCCCAGCATTTT. This sequence encodes CASSSGQFNQPQHF.

The chain employs TRBV6-1 and TRBJ1-6; perhaps TRBD1 as D (5 bases). Trimming took 3 bases from V and 10 from J, leaving 10 bases between them. The germline V gene has CDR1 MNHNS and CDR2 SASEGT. The CDR3 spans 13 residues. The CDR3, as DNA: TGTGCCAGCAGTGACAGGGAGGCCTCACCCCTCCACTTT. This translates into CASSDREASPLHF.

This clonotype was recorded a few times. This sequence joins TRBV20-1 and TRBJ2-5; TRBD2 is a possible D gene (6 bases). Trimming shortened V by 2 bases and J by 2 bases, and 9 bases separated the two germline ends. CDR3 size: 13 residues. Germline V gene data show CDR1 as DFQATT and CDR2 as SNEGSKA (reference sequence). For the CDR3, the DNA is TGCAGTGCTAGACACGGGGGACAAGAGACCCAGTACTTC. This gives the protein CSARHGGQETQYF.

As concerns this clonotype: A much larger clone lies a single base off, so this may be a read error. J is TRBJ1-3 and V is TRBV12-3 or TRBV12-4; no definite D call. V was clipped by 5 bases and J by 9 bases, with 11 bases between them. The CDR3 consists of 12 residues. The CDR3 region is CASSLRWGTIYF. The CDR3 DNA sequence: TGTGCCAGCAGTCTACGATGGGGCACCATATATTTT.

This clonotype has a count of ten or more. The V and J genes are TRBV30 and TRBJ1-1, with 8 bases matching TRBD1. J gave up 5 bases and V 4 bases, and 6 bases lay outside the gene matches. The CDR3 spans 13 residues. Germline V CDR1 and CDR2: GTSNPN, SVGIG (reference sequence). DNA of the CDR3: TGTGCCTGGAACAGGGGGTTTGGGACTGAAGCTTTCTTT. Translating it yields CAWNRGFGTEAFF.

In its sample, this clonotype was seen many times. The chain combines TRBV6-1 with TRBJ1-1; maybe TRBD1 (5 bases). The germline V and J ends were trimmed by 4 bases and 0 bases, with 12 bases remaining between them. This CDR3 comprises 15 residues. Looked up from germline, CDR1 is MNHNS and CDR2 is SASEGT. The CDR3: CASSGNRFMNTEAFF. The CDR3, as DNA: TGTGCCAGCAGTGGTAACAGGTTCATGAACACTGAAGCTTTCTTT.

This clonotype was detected many times. The genes are TRBV30 and TRBJ1-1; D is unclear. The CDR3 spans 13 residues. Germline V gene sequence: CDR1 GTSNPN, CDR2 SVGIG (reference sequence). V shed 4 bases and J shed 5 bases, with 14 bases lying between them. CDR3 in DNA: TGTGCCTGGACGTCGGGCACGAGGACTGAAGCTTTCTTT. This codes for CAWTSGTRTEAFF.

This clonotype was seen at least ten times. The chain employs TRBV12-3 or TRBV12-4 and TRBJ1-5; D gene uncertain. The CDR3 consists of 13 residues. Trimming took 6 bases from V and 5 from J, leaving 11 bases between them. This CDR3 reads CASSQTRDQPQHF. DNA for the CDR3: TGTGCCAGCAGCCAGACAAGAGATCAGCCCCAGCATTTT.

This clonotype was counted many times. This chain joins TRBV6-1 and TRBJ2-7; the match to TRBD2 covers 11 bases. The trim removed 1 base at V and 1 base at J, leaving 6 bases unmatched. The germline CDR1 and CDR2 sequences are MNHNS and SASEGT. The CDR3 length is 17 residues. The CDR3 DNA reads as TGTGCCAGCAGTGAAGATCCGACTAGCGGGGTTTCCTACGAGCAGTACTTC. It translates to CASSEDPTSGVSYEQYF.

This clonotype has just a few counts. The V call is TRBV5-1, the J call TRBJ1-5; D is unresolved. V gave up 0 bases and J gave up 4 bases, with 8 bases separating them. This CDR3 region has 14 residues. Germline V gene data show CDR1 as SGHRS and CDR2 as YFSETQ. As DNA, the CDR3 is TGCGCCAGCAGCTTGGAGGCACCGAATCAGCCCCAGCATTTT. Amino acid sequence: CASSLEAPNQPQHF. Using reference TRBV5-1 and TRBJ1-5 for the parts outside the CDR3, the full variable domain is KAGVTQTPRYLIKTRGQQVTLSCSPISGHRSVSWYQQTPGQGLQFLFEYFSETQRNKGNFPGRFSGRQFSNSRSEMNVSTLELGDSALYLCASSLEAPNQPQHFGDGTRLSIL.

This clonotype was detected ten times or more. CDR3 protein: CASSLGGMSNQPQHF. In DNA form, the CDR3 reads TGTGCCAGCAGTTTAGGGGGGATGAGCAATCAGCCCCAGCATTTT. This chain links TRBV28 with TRBJ1-5; tentatively, D is TRBD1 (5 bases). Germline-derived CDR1 and CDR2 are MDHEN and SYDVKM. CDR3 length equals 15 residues. Deletions cut 2 bases from V and 1 base from J, with 9 bases between. Full variable domain (missing parts from reference TRBV28 and TRBJ1-5): DVKVTQSSRYLVKRTGEKVFLECVQDMDHENMFWYRQDPGLGLRLIYFSYDVKMKEKGDIPEGYSVSREKKERFSLILESASTNQTSMYLCASSLGGMSNQPQHFGDGTRLSIL.

In this sample, this clonotype turned up a few times. V gene TRBV12-3 or TRBV12-4 combines with J gene TRBJ1-6; TRBD1 is a possible D gene (6 bases). CDR3 length: 15 amino acids. Trimming took 6 bases from V and 7 from J, leaving 16 bases between them. The CDR3 DNA reads as TGTGCCAGCAGCCAACTCAGGGGCCGAAATTCACCCCTCCACTTT. This gives the protein CASSQLRGRNSPLHF.

The chain carries TRBV7-2 and TRBJ2-5; TRBD1 aligns across 7 bases. The CDR3 contains 15 residues. J gave up 1 base and V 2 bases, and 4 bases lay outside the gene matches. CDR1 is SGHTA, CDR2 FQGNSA, per germline. CDR3 nucleotides: TGTGCCAGCAGCTTAACAGGGGCCTTCCAAGAGACCCAGTACTTC. It codes for CASSLTGAFQETQYF. Full variable domain (outside the CDR3, taken from reference TRBV7-2 and TRBJ2-5): GAGVSQSPSNKVTEKGKDVELRCDPISGHTALYWYRQSLGQGLEFLIYFQGNSAPDKSGLPSDRFSAERTGGSVSTLTIQRTQQEDSAVYLCASSLTGAFQETQYFGPGTRLLVL.